Below, 15 T cell receptor beta chains from the same sample are listed, as sequenced in a study of cytomegalovirus exposure and HLA in healthy donors. PCR amplification relied on 60 Vbeta primers (plus 13 Jbeta primers). TCRdb keeps only in-frame clones here, not all; method: immunoSEQ multiplex PCR. The data show around 100,000 clones, 70% to 85% seen once. Sequencing was performed on PBMCs. The receptors here all came from a woman in her thirties or forties in good health and CMV-seronegative.

The CDR3 DNA reads TGTGCCAGCAGCCCGGGACTAGCGGGAGTAGACAATGAGCAGTTCTTC. This sequence encodes CASSPGLAGVDNEQFF. The V call is TRBV7-9, the J call TRBJ2-1, with 14 bases aligning to TRBD2. The CDR3 is made up of 16 amino acids. Germline V lookup: CDR1 SEHNR, CDR2 FQNEAQ (reference sequence). V shed 5 bases and J 5 bases; nucleotides not matched to a gene: 5.

This rearrangement joins TRBV5-4 to TRBJ1-1, with D maybe TRBD1 (5 bases). Trimming removed 3 bases at V and 3 bases at J, with 12 bases between. Germline V CDR1 and CDR2: SGHNT, YYREEE (reference sequence). The CDR3 length is 14 residues. DNA for the CDR3: TGTGCCAGCAGCTCCGACAGAGATTACACTGAAGCTTTCTTT. It codes for CASSSDRDYTEAFF.

Only one count was recorded for this clone. The chain links TRBV29-1 to TRBJ1-5; TRBD1 agrees at 7 bases. Germline V gene lookup returns CDR1 SQVTM and CDR2 ANQGSEA. The CDR3 loop spans 13 amino acids. V trimming: 5 bases; J trimming: 3 bases; junction bases outside the gene matches: 4. The CDR3 DNA reads TGCAGCGTTAAGACAGGGACCAATCAGCCCCAGCATTTT. Translation: CSVKTGTNQPQHF.

V and J are TRBV27 and TRBJ2-2; 9 bases agree with TRBD1. With V trimmed by 3 bases and J by 6 bases, 5 bases remained unmatched. CDR3 length equals 15 residues. Germline CDR1 MNHEY, CDR2 SMNVEV (reference sequence). CDR3 residues: CASSFVTGGAGELFF. In DNA form, the CDR3 reads TGTGCCAGCAGTTTTGTGACAGGGGGGGCCGGGGAGCTGTTTTTT.

V gene TRBV9 combines with J gene TRBJ2-3; the match to TRBD2 covers 7 bases. After removal of 3 bases from V and 1 base from J, the junction contained 11 bases not matched to a gene. Germline lookup yields CDR1 SGDLS and CDR2 YYNGEE. CDR3 length equals 17 residues. For the CDR3, the DNA is TGTGCCAGCAGCGCTTCCCCGGGGGGTGAAGGCACAGATACGCAGTATTTT. Amino acids: CASSASPGGEGTDTQYF.

The rearrangement uses TRBV20-1 and TRBJ1-2; D perhaps matches TRBD1 (6 bases). This CDR3 has 11 amino acids. The germline CDR1 and CDR2 sequences are DFQATT and SNEGSKA (reference sequence). With 6 bases removed from V and 6 bases from J, the gap between germline ends came to 11 bases. DNA for the CDR3: TGCAGTGCCGACAGGCCAAATGGCTACACCTTC. Translated, it gives CSADRPNGYTF.

Comments on this clone: One junction end does not reproduce the germline sequence, and a read error may be involved. V is TRBV20-1 and J is TRBJ2-5; tentatively, D is TRBD2 (5 bases). This CDR3 region has 11 residues. Germline loops: CDR1 DFQATT, CDR2 SNEGSKA (reference sequence). The CDR3 coding sequence is TGCAGTGTTAGAGGGCCGGAGACCCAGTACTTC. It encodes CSVRGPETQYF.

This rearrangement joins TRBV6-5 to TRBJ1-6; maybe TRBD1 (5 bases). From germline, CDR1 is MNHEY and CDR2 SVGAGI. Trimming shortened V by 7 bases and J by 7 bases, and 14 bases separated the two germline ends. This CDR3 is 14 amino acids long. The CDR3 bases are TGTGCCAGCACTCGGGACTGGAAGAATTCACCCCTCCACTTT. Residues: CASTRDWKNSPLHF.

The rearrangement links TRBV29-1 to TRBJ1-4, with TRBD1 matching 9 bases. CDR1 and CDR2 (germline): SQVTM, ANQGSEA. This CDR3 spans 16 amino acids. With V trimmed by 3 bases and J by 12 bases, 17 bases remained unmatched. The CDR3 protein is CSVEGDRDSGGLELFF. The CDR3 DNA reads TGCAGCGTTGAGGGGGACAGGGACTCCGGGGGTTTGGAACTGTTTTTT.

This clone appeared a single time. The rearrangement links TRBV7-8 to TRBJ2-5, with TRBD1 identical over 7 bases. This CDR3 comprises 16 residues. Germline V gives CDR1 SGHVS, CDR2 FQNEAQ. J gave up 7 bases and V 3 bases, and 14 bases lay outside the gene matches. The CDR3 coding sequence is TGTGCCAGCAGCTTGGAACAGGGGATGGTGAGGGGGACCCAGTACTTC. Translated, it gives CASSLEQGMVRGTQYF.

The rearrangement links TRBV6-5 to TRBJ2-5, with a tentative D call TRBD1 (6 bases). This CDR3 contains 15 residues. Per the germline V gene, CDR1 is MNHEY and CDR2 is SVGAGI. V was shortened by 0 bases and J by 2 bases, with 10 bases between the two germline ends. This CDR3 is CASSYSIGQQETQYF. CDR3 DNA: TGTGCCAGCAGTTACTCGATCGGACAGCAAGAGACCCAGTACTTC.

The chain has TRBV4-2 and TRBJ2-7, with D hard to call. The CDR3 sequence is 16 residues long. Germline CDR1 is LGHNA and CDR2 is YNFKEQ. V was trimmed by 2 bases and J by 0 bases, leaving 14 bases between them. The CDR3 protein is CASSQLDGGPSYEQYF. DNA for the CDR3: TGTGCCAGCAGCCAATTGGATGGCGGTCCCTCCTACGAGCAGTACTTC.

This chain joins TRBV2 and TRBJ1-1; D might be TRBD1 (5 bases). V shed 4 bases and J shed 8 bases, with 11 bases lying between them. CDR1 SNHLY and CDR2 FYNNEI come from the germline V gene. The CDR3 is made up of 12 amino acids. The CDR3 loop is CASSVWAGEAFF. For the CDR3, the DNA is TGTGCCAGCAGTGTTTGGGCAGGGGAAGCTTTCTTT.

In this sample, this clone turned up a few times. The V call is TRBV10-3, the J call TRBJ2-3; TRBD2 matches at 10 bases. Germline CDR1 ENHRY, CDR2 SYGVKD. This CDR3 is built from 16 residues. Germline trimming cut 4 bases from V and 5 bases from J; bases unmatched to any gene: 9. The CDR3 region has the DNA TGTGCCATCAGTGGGGTGAGCGGGGGGGGTATAGATACGCAGTATTTT. It codes for CAISGVSGGGIDTQYF.

The genes are TRBV28 and TRBJ1-5, with D hard to call. The V gene's germline CDR1 is MDHEN and CDR2 SYDVKM. The V and J ends lost 4 bases and 0 bases respectively, with 16 bases between them. The length of the CDR3 is 17 residues. The CDR3 nucleotides read TGTGCCAGCAGTTCGGGATCTCTGGGAGATAGCAATCAGCCCCAGCATTTT. The encoded protein is CASSSGSLGDSNQPQHF.